The sample holds a few counts of the clone carrying this T cell receptor (beta chain). Its specificity is not known. This specimen belongs to a study of beta chain features in type 1 diabetes. Turning to the study itself: Patients shared similar age, gender and cell yields with healthy donors. Examination spanned about 99 million sorted cells from all samples.

Trimming took off 8 bases at V and 3 bases at J, with 5 bases between the two ends. CDR1 SEHNR and CDR2 FQNEAQ come from the germline V gene (reference sequence). The CDR3 length is 11 residues. Expressed TCRB transcripts were sequenced after all isolated RNA was converted to cDNA. Here immunoSEQ multiplex PCR was the method, and the copy in TCRdb shows in-frame clones only, minus some. The table records a few hundred thousand clones, around 12% of them present only once. Whole-study findings and limits: Moderate yet significant TCRB CDR3 shortening was seen in Type 1 diabetes patients in all four CD4+ subsets. For patients and controls alike, PCR might favor shorter templates to the same degree.

Sequencing used naive CD4+ T cells from blood. The rearrangement uses TRBV7-9 and TRBJ2-1, with D unclear. The clonotype comes from a woman younger than 35 with type 1 diabetes. The CDR3 coding sequence is TGTGCCAGCTCGGGCTACAATGAGCAGTTCTTC. Amino acids: CASSGYNEQFF.